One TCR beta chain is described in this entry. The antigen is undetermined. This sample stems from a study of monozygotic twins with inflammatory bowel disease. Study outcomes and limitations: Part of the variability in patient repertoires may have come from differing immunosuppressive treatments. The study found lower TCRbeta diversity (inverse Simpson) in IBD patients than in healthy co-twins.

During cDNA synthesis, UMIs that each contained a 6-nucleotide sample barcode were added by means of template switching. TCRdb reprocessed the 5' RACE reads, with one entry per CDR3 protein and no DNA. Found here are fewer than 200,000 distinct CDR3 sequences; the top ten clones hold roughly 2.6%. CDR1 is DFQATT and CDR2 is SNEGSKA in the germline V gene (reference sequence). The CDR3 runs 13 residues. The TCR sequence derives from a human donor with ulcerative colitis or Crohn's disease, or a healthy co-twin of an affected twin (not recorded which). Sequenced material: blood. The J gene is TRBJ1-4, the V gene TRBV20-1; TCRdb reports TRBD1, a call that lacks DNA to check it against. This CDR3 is CSARGVPNEKLFF.